This T cell receptor (beta chain) originates from a study of blood T cells in healthy people across ages. Broader study findings: Older age coincided with a roughly linear decline in TCR beta diversity per million T cells.

This clonotype was counted at least ten times. Its antigen is currently unknown. Combining a sample-barcoded 5' primer with a J-beta primer mix, a second PCR ran for 7 to 11 cycles. One entry per CDR3 protein, called by TCRdb with MiXCR from the 5' RACE reads. The sample lists 540,000 or so distinct CDR3 sequences, nearly 25% occurring once. J gave up 7 bases and V 0 bases, and 5 bases lay outside the gene matches. CDR1 and CDR2 from the germline V gene are MGHRA and YSYEKL. This CDR3 region has 16 residues. These data were also reused for a study on T cells of mothers and their children. That study adds: Donation came from a few healthy Caucasian mothers together with their six children. Persisting microchimeric T cell clones went undetected.

The chain combines TRBV4-1 with TRBJ1-4; TRBD1 aligns across 10 bases. The receptor comes from a boy aged 5-17 years in good health. The sample was blood. CDR3 loop: CASSQDRGTGAEKLFF. CDR3 DNA sequence: TGCGCCAGCAGCCAAGACAGGGGGACAGGGGCTGAAAAACTGTTTTTT.